Listed below are T cell receptor beta chains from one sample, sequenced in a study of long-term antiretroviral therapy in people with HIV. Profiled with immunoSEQ multiplex PCR; TCRdb holds only in-frame clones, not every one. The profile shows some 31,000 clones, around 97% of them singletons. The sequenced sample was unsorted PBMCs, obtained 6.9 years after starting antiretroviral therapy. All receptors derive from a young man with HIV. Both conserved end residues are part of each CDR3. The order of the fields is J gene, V gene, clone size, D gene, CDR3 protein, CDR3 DNA. A D gene is named only where the DNA matches it firmly. Only part of the rows carry a size: once, few, many, or a class if the clone is expanded.

>TRBJ2-3|TRBV29-1|NA|NA
CSVPQRRTDTQYF
TGCAGCGTCCCTCAGCGGCGAACAGATACGCAGTATTTT
>TRBJ2-7|TRBV9|NA|NA
CASSVSGFDGDEQYF
TGTGCCAGCAGCGTATCAGGGTTCGATGGGGACGAGCAGTACTTC
>TRBJ2-7|TRBV19|NA|NA
CASSLTGSYEQYF
TGTGCCAGTAGCCTAACTGGCTCCTACGAGCAGTACTTC
>TRBJ2-5|TRBV7-8|once|NA
CASTLYDGKKRETQYF
TGTGCCAGCACCCTGTACGACGGCAAGAAAAGGGAGACCCAGTACTTC
>TRBJ2-1|TRBV9|NA|NA
CASSALSHEQFF
TGTGCCAGCAGCGCCCTAAGTCATGAGCAGTTCTTC
>TRBJ2-5|TRBV30|NA|NA
CAWSVNFKETQYF
TGTGCCTGGAGTGTAAACTTTAAAGAGACCCAGTACTTC
>TRBJ1-2|TRBV14|NA|TRBD1
CASSDRTGTGLNGYTF
TGTGCCAGCAGCGATAGAACCGGGACAGGGCTGAATGGCTACACCTTC
>TRBJ2-7|TRBV5-1|NA|NA
CASSAPEQAYEQYF
TGCGCCAGCAGCGCGCCGGAACAGGCCTACGAGCAGTACTTC
>TRBJ2-5|TRBV2|NA|NA
CASRQNREETQYF
TGTGCCAGCAGACAGAATCGGGAAGAGACCCAGTACTTC
>TRBJ1-2|TRBV6-5|NA|NA
CASRSHGAAGYTF
TGTGCCAGCCGTTCTCACGGGGCAGCTGGCTACACCTTC
>TRBJ2-5|TRBV7-2|NA|NA
CASSLVEYGTQYF
TGTGCCAGCAGCTTAGTTGAGTATGGGACCCAGTACTTC
>TRBJ1-4|TRBV5-1|NA|TRBD1
CASSFDREGVEKLFF
TGCGCCAGCAGTTTCGACAGGGAGGGAGTTGAAAAACTGTTTTTT
>TRBJ2-1|TRBV7-2|NA|NA
CASSPRAGTGEQFF
TGTGCCAGCAGCCCCCGGGCGGGAACGGGTGAGCAGTTCTTC
>TRBJ1-1|TRBV7-3|NA|NA
CAGSLSGNTEAFF
TGTGCCGGCAGCTTAAGCGGAAACACTGAAGCTTTCTTT
>TRBJ2-5|TRBV11-2|NA|NA
CASSHGETQYF
TGTGCCAGCAGTCACGGAGAGACCCAGTACTTC
>TRBJ2-1|TRBV4-3|NA|NA
CASSQVTGRTNEQFF
TGCGCCAGCAGCCAAGTTACAGGAAGAACCAATGAGCAGTTCTTC
>TRBJ2-7|TRBV5-6|NA|NA
CASSLFRGNEQYF
TGTGCCAGCAGCTTGTTCCGGGGGAACGAGCAGTACTTC
>TRBJ2-1|TRBV5-1|NA|NA
CASSLGPGDEQFF
TGCGCCAGCAGCTTGGGGCCCGGGGATGAGCAGTTCTTC
>TRBJ2-7|TRBV6-1|NA|NA
CASSARGYEQYF
TGTGCCAGCAGTGCGAGGGGCTACGAGCAGTACTTC
>TRBJ2-3|TRBV10-3|few|TRBD2
CAISELAGEDTQYF
TGTGCCATCAGTGAGCTAGCGGGAGAAGATACGCAGTATTTT
>TRBJ1-1|TRBV7-6|NA|NA
CASSLRENTEAFF
TGTGCCAGCAGCTTACGGGAGAACACTGAAGCTTTCTTT
>TRBJ2-5|TRBV19|NA|NA
CASSMADWHQETQYF
TGTGCCAGTAGTATGGCGGATTGGCACCAAGAGACCCAGTACTTC
>TRBJ2-5|TRBV4-3|NA|TRBD2
CASSQDGSGQETQYF
TGCGCCAGCAGCCAAGATGGTAGCGGGCAAGAGACCCAGTACTTC
>TRBJ1-5|TRBV7-9|NA|NA
CASSQRGGAQHF
TGTGCCAGCAGCCAACGCGGTGGGGCCCAGCATTTT
>TRBJ1-1|TRBV11-3|NA|NA
CASSLGFEWGETEAFF
TGTGCCAGCAGCTTAGGATTCGAGTGGGGGGAAACTGAAGCTTTCTTT
>TRBJ2-7|TRBV2|NA|TRBD1
CASQGTASSYEQYF
TGTGCATCTCAAGGGACAGCCTCCTCCTACGAGCAGTACTTC
>TRBJ2-5|TRBV15|NA|NA
CATSRDSRQRAQYF
TGTGCCACCAGCAGAGATTCCCGTCAAAGGGCCCAGTACTTC
>TRBJ2-3|TRBV30|NA|TRBD2
CAWDLGTSGITDTQYF
TGTGCCTGGGACTTGGGGACTAGCGGGATCACAGATACGCAGTATTTT
>TRBJ1-4|TRBV2|NA|NA
CASSEGGSREKLFF
TGTGCCAGCAGTGAGGGGGGGTCCCGGGAGAAACTGTTTTTT
>TRBJ2-2|TRBV6-4|NA|TRBD2
CASSVLSGTNTGELFF
TGTGCCAGCAGTGTCCTTAGCGGGACTAACACCGGGGAGCTGTTTTTT
>TRBJ2-3|TRBV11-1|NA|NA
CASSPTHSTDTQYF
TGTGCCAGCAGCCCAACCCATAGCACAGATACGCAGTATTTT
>TRBJ2-3|TRBV6-1|once|TRBD1
CASSVKTGVDTQYF
TGTGCCAGCAGCGTAAAAACAGGGGTGGATACGCAGTATTTT
>TRBJ2-2|TRBV4-3|NA|TRBD2
CASSQVIQGTSLRGGELFF
TGCGCCAGCAGCCAAGTAATTCAAGGGACTAGCCTTCGGGGCGGGGAGCTGTTTTTT
>TRBJ2-3|TRBV9|NA|NA
CASSPPTDTQYF
TGTGCCAGCAGCCCCCCCACAGATACGCAGTATTTT
>TRBJ2-1|TRBV27|NA|TRBD2
CASRTDLAGRHYNEQFF
TGTGCCAGCAGGACCGACTTAGCGGGAAGACACTACAATGAGCAGTTCTTC
>TRBJ2-3|TRBV5-8|NA|TRBD2
CASSSGVTSGITDTQYF
TGTGCCAGCAGCTCTGGAGTGACTAGCGGGATTACAGATACGCAGTATTTT
>TRBJ1-1|TRBV12-5|NA|NA
CASGLGLMNTEAFF
TGTGCTAGTGGTTTAGGACTGATGAACACTGAAGCTTTCTTT
>TRBJ2-7|TRBV30|NA|NA
CAWSVTVYEQYF
TGTGCCTGGAGTGTAACTGTATACGAGCAGTACTTC
>TRBJ2-1|TRBV4-3|NA|TRBD2
CASSQERLAGAPGEQFF
TGCGCCAGCAGCCAAGAGAGGCTAGCGGGGGCCCCCGGGGAGCAGTTCTTC
>TRBJ2-5|TRBV29-1|NA|NA
CSVGAWETQYF
TGCAGCGTTGGGGCCTGGGAGACCCAGTACTTC
>TRBJ2-1|TRBV5-4|once|NA
CASSVEKVAYNEQFF
TGTGCCAGCAGTGTTGAGAAGGTGGCCTACAATGAGCAGTTCTTC
>TRBJ2-3|TRBV7-9|once|TRBD2
CASSPGLAGGPGADTQYF
TGTGCCAGCAGCCCGGGACTAGCGGGAGGGCCGGGCGCAGATACGCAGTATTTT
>TRBJ1-2|TRBV10-3|NA|NA
CAISLGLGGGNYGYTF
TGTGCCATCAGCCTAGGGCTAGGAGGGGGGAACTATGGCTACACCTTC
>TRBJ2-7|TRBV19|once|NA
CASSTPYEQYF
TGTGCCAGTAGTACCCCCTACGAGCAGTACTTC
>TRBJ2-2|TRBV18|once|TRBD1
CASSPDNRGPNTGELFF
TGTGCCAGCTCGCCTGACAACAGGGGGCCGAACACCGGGGAGCTGTTTTTT
>TRBJ2-7|TRBV7-8|NA|NA
CASSPRDTEGQYF
TGTGCCAGCAGCCCCCGGGACACCGAGGGGCAGTACTTC
>TRBJ1-3|TRBV21-1|once|NA
CASMGVLSGNTIYF
TGTGCCAGCATGGGGGTCCTCTCTGGAAACACCATATATTTT
>TRBJ2-7|TRBV5-5|NA|NA
CASSSEEGGLGEQYF
TGTGCCAGCAGCTCGGAGGAGGGCGGCCTCGGGGAGCAGTACTTC
>TRBJ1-6|TRBV7-6|NA|TRBD1
CASSVDRAGNSPLHF
TGTGCCAGCAGCGTCGACAGGGCGGGTAATTCACCCCTCCACTTT
>TRBJ2-7|TRBV4-3|NA|NA
CASSQGLLYEQYF
TGCGCCAGCAGCCAAGGTTTGCTCTACGAGCAGTACTTC
>TRBJ2-3|TRBV6-1|NA|NA
CASSHEGGDTQYF
TGTGCCAGCAGCCATGAGGGCGGGGATACGCAGTATTTT
>TRBJ1-1|TRBV5-1|few|TRBD1
CASSESPGQGAPEAFF
TGCGCCAGCAGCGAATCCCCGGGACAGGGGGCTCCTGAAGCTTTCTTT
>TRBJ2-7|TRBV9|NA|NA
CASSPAAGRHEQYF
TGTGCCAGCAGCCCCGCTGCAGGGCGGCACGAGCAGTACTTC
>TRBJ2-1|TRBV5-1|NA|TRBD2
CASSLASGRYNEQFF
TGCGCCAGCAGCCTTGCTAGCGGGAGGTACAATGAGCAGTTCTTC
>TRBJ2-7|TRBV18|NA|NA
CASSPGVGEQYF
TGTGCCAGCTCACCGGGGGTCGGCGAGCAGTACTTC